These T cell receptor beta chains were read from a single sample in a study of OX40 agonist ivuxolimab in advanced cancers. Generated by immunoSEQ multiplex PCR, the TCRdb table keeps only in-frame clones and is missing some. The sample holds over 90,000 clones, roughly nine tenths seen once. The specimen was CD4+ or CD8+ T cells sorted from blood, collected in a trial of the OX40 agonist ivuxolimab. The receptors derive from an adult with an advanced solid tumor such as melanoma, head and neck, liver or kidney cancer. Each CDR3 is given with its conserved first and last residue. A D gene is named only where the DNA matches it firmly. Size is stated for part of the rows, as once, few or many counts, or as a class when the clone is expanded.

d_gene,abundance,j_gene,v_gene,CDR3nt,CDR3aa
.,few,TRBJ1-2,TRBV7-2,TGTGCCAGCAGTTACATCCACCCCGCTTACACCTTC,CASSYIHPAYTF
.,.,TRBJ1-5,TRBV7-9,TGTGCCAGCAGCTCGATAGGTGGGGGGAGCAATCAGCCCCAGCATTTT,CASSSIGGGSNQPQHF
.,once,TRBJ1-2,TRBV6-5,TGTGCCAGCAGTTCCAACTACCCCGGGGTGGTGGGGAACACCTTC,CASSSNYPGVVGNTF
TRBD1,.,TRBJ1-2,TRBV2,TGTGCCAGCAGCCGAGACAGGGGTGGCTATGGCTACACCTTC,CASSRDRGGYGYTF
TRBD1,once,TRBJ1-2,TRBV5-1,TGCGCCAGCAGCCATTCCGGGGACAGGGGTATGTTTGACTATGGCTACACCTTC,CASSHSGDRGMFDYGYTF
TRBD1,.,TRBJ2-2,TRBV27,TGTGCCAGCAGTTTACGACAGGGGGTAACCGGGGAGCTGTTTTTT,CASSLRQGVTGELFF
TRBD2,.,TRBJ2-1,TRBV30,TGTGCCTGGAACCGAGCGGGGAGCAATGAGCAGTTCTTC,CAWNRAGSNEQFF
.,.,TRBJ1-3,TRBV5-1,TGCGCCAGCAGCTTGGATACAGGGATAGGAAACACCATATATTTT,CASSLDTGIGNTIYF
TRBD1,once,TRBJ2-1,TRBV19,TGTGGCTGTTCCGTCAACAGGGGAAATGAGCAGTTCTTC,CGCSVNRGNEQFF
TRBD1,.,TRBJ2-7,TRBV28,TGTGCCAGCAGTTTAGGGGGGACAGGGGGTTACGAGCAGTACTTC,CASSLGGTGGYEQYF
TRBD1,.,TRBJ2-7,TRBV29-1,TGCAGCGTTGAATCCCCGACAGGGTCCTACGAGCAGTACTTC,CSVESPTGSYEQYF
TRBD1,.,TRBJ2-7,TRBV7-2,TGTGCCAGCAGTCCCGGGACAGGGTACTACGAGCAGTACTTC,CASSPGTGYYEQYF
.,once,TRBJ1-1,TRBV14,TGTGCCAGCTTTCTCATGGGACGGACCTTCACTGAAGCTTTCTTT,CASFLMGRTFTEAFF
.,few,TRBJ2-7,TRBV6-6,TGTGCCAGCAGGGTGGAACAGACGACACAAGGGGCCGAGCAGTACTTC,CASRVEQTTQGAEQYF
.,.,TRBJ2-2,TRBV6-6,TGTGCCAGCAGTTACTCGTCGGACACCTTCACCGGGGAGCTGTTTTTT,CASSYSSDTFTGELFF
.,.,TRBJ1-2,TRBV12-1,TGTGCCAGCAGCTTTGCAGCAGGGCGCTTAGGATATGGCTACACCTTC,CASSFAAGRLGYGYTF
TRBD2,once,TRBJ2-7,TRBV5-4,TGTGCCAGCAGCTTGGCGACTAGCGGGGCTTACGAGCAGTACTTC,CASSLATSGAYEQYF
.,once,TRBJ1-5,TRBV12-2,TGTGCAAGTCGCTTAGGGACAGGGGGGGATTATAGCAATCAGCCCCAGCATTTT,CASRLGTGGDYSNQPQHF
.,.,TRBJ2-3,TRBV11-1,TGTGCCAGCAGCTTAGGGGGCATAGCGGAGACCTACACAGATACGCAGTATTTT,CASSLGGIAETYTDTQYF
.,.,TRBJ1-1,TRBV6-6,TGTGCCAGCAGTGGTCAGGGGTTCACTGAAGCTTTCTTT,CASSGQGFTEAFF
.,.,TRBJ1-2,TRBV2,TGTGCCAGCAGTCCAGGTTTCTATGGCTACACCTTC,CASSPGFYGYTF
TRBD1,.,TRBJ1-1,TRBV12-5,TGTGCTAGTGGGCACAGGGGGAGCACTGAAGCTTTCTTT,CASGHRGSTEAFF
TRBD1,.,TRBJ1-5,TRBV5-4,TGTGCCAGCAGCTTGAACAGGGGTCTCAATCAGCCCCAGCATTTT,CASSLNRGLNQPQHF
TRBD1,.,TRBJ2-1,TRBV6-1,TGTGCCAGCAGTACCGACCGGGACAGGGAGTTCTTC,CASSTDRDREFF
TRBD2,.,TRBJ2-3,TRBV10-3,TGTGCCATCAGAAGTAGCGGGAGGGGCACAGATACGCAGTATTTT,CAIRSSGRGTDTQYF
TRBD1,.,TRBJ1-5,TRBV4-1,TGCGCCAGCAGCCCTACAGGGGGCAATCAGCCCCAGCATTTT,CASSPTGGNQPQHF
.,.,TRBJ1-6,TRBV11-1,TGTGCCAGCAGCTTAGCAACGGGTGATTCACCCCTCCACTTT,CASSLATGDSPLHF
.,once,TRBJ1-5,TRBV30,TGTGCCTGGGGTCACAATCAGCCCCAGCATTTT,CAWGHNQPQHF
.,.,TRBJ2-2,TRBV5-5,TGTGCCAGCAGCTGGGTCTTCGCGAACACCGGGGAGCTGTTTTTT,CASSWVFANTGELFF
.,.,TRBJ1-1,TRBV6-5,TGTGCCAGCAGGACGACAGTCAAGGACACTGAAGCTTTCTTT,CASRTTVKDTEAFF
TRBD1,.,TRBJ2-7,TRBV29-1,TGCAGCGTTGAAGGAGGGACAGGGTGGAACGAGCAGTACTTC,CSVEGGTGWNEQYF
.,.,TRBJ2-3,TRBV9,TGTGCCAGCAGCACCTGGGGGGGGGCAACAGATACGCAGTATTTT,CASSTWGGATDTQYF
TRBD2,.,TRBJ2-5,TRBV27,TGTGCCAGCAGTCCGATGGCACTAGCGGGAGGAGGAAGAAAGACCCAGTACTTC,CASSPMALAGGGRKTQYF
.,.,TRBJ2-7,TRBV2,TGTGCCAGCAGCCCCTCCCCGAAGCGGGTCTCGGGGGAGCAGTACTTC,CASSPSPKRVSGEQYF
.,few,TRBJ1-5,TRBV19,TGTGCCAGTAGCACCCAGCGGTCCCAGCCCCAGCATTTT,CASSTQRSQPQHF
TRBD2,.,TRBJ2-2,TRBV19,TGTGCCAGTAGTGTGGCGGGGGAGAACACCGGGGAGCTGTTTTTT,CASSVAGENTGELFF
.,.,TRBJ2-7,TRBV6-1,TGTGCCAGCAAAGACCCGGGGGCCCGGGGCCACGAGCAGTACTTC,CASKDPGARGHEQYF
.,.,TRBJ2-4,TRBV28,TGTGCCAGCAGCCTTCCAGCCAAAAACATTCAGTACTTC,CASSLPAKNIQYF
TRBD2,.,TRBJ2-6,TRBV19,TGTGCCAGTAGTTTGCTAGCGGGTTTCTCTGGGGCCAACGTCCTGACTTTC,CASSLLAGFSGANVLTF
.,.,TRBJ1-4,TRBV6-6,TGTGCCAGCCGACCCGGGGCAGCAACTAATGAAAAACTGTTTTTT,CASRPGAATNEKLFF